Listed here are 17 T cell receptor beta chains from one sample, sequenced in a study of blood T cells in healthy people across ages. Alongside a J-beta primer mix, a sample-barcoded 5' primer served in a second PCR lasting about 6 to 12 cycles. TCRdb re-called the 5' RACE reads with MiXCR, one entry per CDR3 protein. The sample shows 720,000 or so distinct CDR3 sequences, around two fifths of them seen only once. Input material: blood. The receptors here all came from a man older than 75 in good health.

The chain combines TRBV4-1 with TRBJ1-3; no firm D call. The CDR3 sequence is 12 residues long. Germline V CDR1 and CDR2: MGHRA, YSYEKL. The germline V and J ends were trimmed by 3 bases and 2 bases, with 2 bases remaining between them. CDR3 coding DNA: TGCGCCAGCAGCCATACTGGAAACACCATATATTTT. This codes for CASSHTGNTIYF.

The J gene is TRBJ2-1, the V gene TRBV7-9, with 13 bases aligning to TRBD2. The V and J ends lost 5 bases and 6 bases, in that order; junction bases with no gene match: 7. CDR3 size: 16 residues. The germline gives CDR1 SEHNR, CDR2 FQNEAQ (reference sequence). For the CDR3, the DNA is TGTGCCAGCAGCCCAACTAGCGGGAGGGAGGGCAATGAGCAGTTCTTC. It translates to CASSPTSGREGNEQFF.

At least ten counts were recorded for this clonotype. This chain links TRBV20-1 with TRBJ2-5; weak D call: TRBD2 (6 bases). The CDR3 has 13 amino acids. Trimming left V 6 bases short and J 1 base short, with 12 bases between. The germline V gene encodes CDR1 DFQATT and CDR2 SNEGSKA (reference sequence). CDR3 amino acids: CSAPGLTQETQYF. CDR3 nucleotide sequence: TGCAGTGCCCCGGGACTGACCCAAGAGACCCAGTACTTC.

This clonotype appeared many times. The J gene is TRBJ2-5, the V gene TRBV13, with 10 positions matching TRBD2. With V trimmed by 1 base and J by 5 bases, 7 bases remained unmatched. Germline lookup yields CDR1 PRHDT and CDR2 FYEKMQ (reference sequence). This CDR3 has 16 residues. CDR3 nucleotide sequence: TGTGCCAGCAGCTTAGAGTTCCCTAGCGGGAGTGAGACCCAGTACTTC. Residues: CASSLEFPSGSETQYF.

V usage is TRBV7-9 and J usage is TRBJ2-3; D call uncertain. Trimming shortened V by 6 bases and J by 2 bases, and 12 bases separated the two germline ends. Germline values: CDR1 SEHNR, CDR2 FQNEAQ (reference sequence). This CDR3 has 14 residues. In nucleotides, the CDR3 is TGTGCCAGCAGACCCGGGCCGGACACAGATACGCAGTATTTT. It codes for CASRPGPDTDTQYF.

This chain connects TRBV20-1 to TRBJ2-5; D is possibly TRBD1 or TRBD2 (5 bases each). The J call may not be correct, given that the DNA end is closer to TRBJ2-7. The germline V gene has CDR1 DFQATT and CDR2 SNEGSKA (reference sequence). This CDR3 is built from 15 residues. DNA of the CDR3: TGCAGTGCTGAGGGGCAGGGACCAACAATATACGAGCAGTACTTC. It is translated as CSAEGQGPTIYEQYF.

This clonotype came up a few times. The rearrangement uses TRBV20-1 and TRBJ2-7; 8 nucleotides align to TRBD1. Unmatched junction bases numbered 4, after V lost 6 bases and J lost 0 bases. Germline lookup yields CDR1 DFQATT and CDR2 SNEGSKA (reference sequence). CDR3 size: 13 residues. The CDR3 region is CSAGGQGSYEQYF. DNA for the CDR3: TGCAGTGCAGGCGGACAGGGCTCCTACGAGCAGTACTTC.

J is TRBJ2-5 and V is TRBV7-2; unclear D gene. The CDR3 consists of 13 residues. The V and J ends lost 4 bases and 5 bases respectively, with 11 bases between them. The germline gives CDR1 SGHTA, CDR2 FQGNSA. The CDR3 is CASSYQTRETQYF. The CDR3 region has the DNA TGTGCCAGCAGCTACCAGACGAGGGAGACCCAGTACTTC.

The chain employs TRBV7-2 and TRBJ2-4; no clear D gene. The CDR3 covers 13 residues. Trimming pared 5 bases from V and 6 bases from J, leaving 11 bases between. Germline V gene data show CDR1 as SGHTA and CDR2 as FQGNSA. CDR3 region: CASSPNLPNIQYF. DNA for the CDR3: TGTGCCAGCAGCCCAAACCTCCCAAACATTCAGTACTTC.

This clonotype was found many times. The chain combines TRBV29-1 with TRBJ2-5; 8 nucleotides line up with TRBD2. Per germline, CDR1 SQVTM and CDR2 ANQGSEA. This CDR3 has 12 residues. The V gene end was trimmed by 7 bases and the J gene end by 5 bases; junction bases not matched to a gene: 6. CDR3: CSGGGRVETQYF. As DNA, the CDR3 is TGCAGCGGCGGGGGGCGCGTGGAGACCCAGTACTTC.

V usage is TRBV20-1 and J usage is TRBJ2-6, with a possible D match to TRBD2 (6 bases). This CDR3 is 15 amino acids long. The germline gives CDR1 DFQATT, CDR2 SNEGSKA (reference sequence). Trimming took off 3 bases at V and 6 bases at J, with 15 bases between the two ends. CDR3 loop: CSARRGGSEANVLTF. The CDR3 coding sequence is TGCAGTGCTAGGAGGGGAGGATCCGAGGCCAACGTCCTGACTTTC.

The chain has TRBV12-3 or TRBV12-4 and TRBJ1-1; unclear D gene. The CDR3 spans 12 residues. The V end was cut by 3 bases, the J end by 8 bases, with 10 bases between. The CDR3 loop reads CASSLRLDEAFF. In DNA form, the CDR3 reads TGTGCCAGCAGTTTGCGTTTGGACGAAGCTTTCTTT.

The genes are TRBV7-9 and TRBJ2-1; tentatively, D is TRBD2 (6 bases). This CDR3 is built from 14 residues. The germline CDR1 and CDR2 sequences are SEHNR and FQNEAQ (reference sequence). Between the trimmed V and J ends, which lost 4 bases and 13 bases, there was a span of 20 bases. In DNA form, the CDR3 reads TGTGCCAGCAGCTCCACGGGGGTTGAGGAGACCCAGTTCTTC. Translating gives CASSSTGVEETQFF.

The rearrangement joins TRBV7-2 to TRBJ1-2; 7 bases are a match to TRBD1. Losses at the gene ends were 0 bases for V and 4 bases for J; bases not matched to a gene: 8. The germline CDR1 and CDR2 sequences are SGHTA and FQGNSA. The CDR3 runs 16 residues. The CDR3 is CASSLARDRPSYGYTF. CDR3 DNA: TGTGCCAGCAGCTTAGCGCGGGACAGACCCTCCTATGGCTACACCTTC.

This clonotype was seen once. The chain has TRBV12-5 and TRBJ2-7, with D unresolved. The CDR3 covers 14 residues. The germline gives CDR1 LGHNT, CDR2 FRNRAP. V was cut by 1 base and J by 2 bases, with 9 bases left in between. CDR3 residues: CASGLGPPPYEQYF. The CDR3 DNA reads TGTGCTAGTGGTTTGGGGCCCCCGCCCTACGAGCAGTACTTC.

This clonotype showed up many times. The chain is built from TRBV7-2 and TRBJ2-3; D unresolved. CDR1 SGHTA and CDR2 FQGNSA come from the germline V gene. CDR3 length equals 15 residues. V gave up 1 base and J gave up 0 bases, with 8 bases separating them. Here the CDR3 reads CASSLGLWSTDTQYF. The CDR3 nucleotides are TGTGCCAGCAGCTTAGGGCTCTGGAGCACAGATACGCAGTATTTT.

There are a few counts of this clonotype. CDR3: CASRWTGDNSPLHF. The DNA for the CDR3 is TGTGCCAGCAGATGGACAGGGGATAATTCACCCCTCCACTTT. This chain joins TRBV5-5 and TRBJ1-6; TRBD1 agrees at 9 bases. V trimming: 5 bases; J trimming: 5 bases; junction bases outside the gene matches: 2. The CDR3 contains 14 residues. Germline V gene data show CDR1 as SGHKS and CDR2 as YYEKEE (reference sequence).